The rows below give T cell receptor beta chains drawn from one sample of a study of T cell responses to AZD1222 COVID-19 vaccine. Sequenced by immunoSEQ multiplex PCR; TCRdb stores in-frame clones only, minus some. The repertoire holds about 84,000 clones, approximately 85% seen once, with around 10% in the top ten. Sequenced here: peripheral blood, sampled 28 days after the second AZD1222 dose. The receptors here all came from an adult who received the AZD1222 COVID-19 vaccine. CDR3s leave out the opening cysteine and the closing phenylalanine or tryptophan.

J	V	CDR3
TRBJ2-5	TRBV4-1	ASSQGRAGAGQETQY
TRBJ1-2	TRBV6-2/TRBV6-3	ASSYSGPPFSTNYGYT
TRBJ1-5	TRBV19	ASSRASGTDSNQPQH
TRBJ2-7	TRBV11-3	ASSDQGYEQY
TRBJ1-1	TRBV18	ASSPNSGMDTEAF
TRBJ2-1	TRBV7-2	ASSSTRTGEQF
TRBJ1-2	TRBV2	ASRGQGRYGYT
TRBJ1-5	TRBV28	ASSLTQLLDRGRPQH
TRBJ1-1	TRBV5-1	ASSLDSGNTEAF
TRBJ1-3	TRBV2	ASKGGGNTIY
TRBJ1-1	TRBV12-5	ASGLVQAGRRAF
TRBJ2-3	TRBV9	ASSVANPSTDTQY
TRBJ2-2	TRBV6-5	ASSYQGFPGELF
TRBJ2-6	TRBV24-1	AIGSSGANVLT
TRBJ1-1	TRBV19	ASSIQGVAEAF
TRBJ1-1	TRBV28	ASSLGGRTEAF
TRBJ2-1	TRBV9	ASSVELNYNEQF
TRBJ1-5	TRBV19	ASSIGTLGDQPQH
TRBJ1-1	TRBV5-1	ASKRTGSTEYTTEAF
TRBJ1-1	TRBV19	ASSIVNTEAF
TRBJ1-4	TRBV3-1/TRBV3-2	ASSQVDRGGEKLF
TRBJ2-2	TRBV7-9	ASRLGGPGTGELF
TRBJ1-2	TRBV10-2	ASSERGRNNYGYT
TRBJ1-5	TRBV12-3/TRBV12-4	ASSLFGVQH
TRBJ1-1	TRBV4-3	ASSQSTLVGANTEAF
TRBJ1-5	TRBV2	ASSSDGGNQPQH
TRBJ2-5	TRBV28	VAGGHETQY
TRBJ1-4	TRBV6-2/TRBV6-3	ASSYSTGLGEKLF
TRBJ1-6	TRBV5-4	ASTSGRGGSSPLH
TRBJ1-5	TRBV27	ASSLGGPAAPQH
TRBJ2-5	TRBV27	ASSLGAGEAETQY
TRBJ2-5	TRBV19	ASSALAAASGETQY
TRBJ2-1	TRBV12-5	ASFQIAAEQF
TRBJ1-5	TRBV10-3	AISAEGNSNQPQH
TRBJ2-1	TRBV7-2	ASSPRGGRYGEQF
TRBJ2-5	TRBV5-1	ASSGTTGEQETQY
TRBJ2-3	TRBV12-5	ASGPPPLAGRISTDTQY
TRBJ1-4	TRBV6-5	ASRGKVLGGTKLF
TRBJ1-2	TRBV4-3	ASSHEGASGYT
TRBJ2-2	TRBV5-6	ASSLALFGAGELF
TRBJ2-5	TRBV5-1	ASSLLDSQETQY
TRBJ2-1	TRBV2	ASSKQGTYNEQF
TRBJ1-3	TRBV19	ASSMSGGSGNTIY
TRBJ1-5	TRBV12-2	ASRSYDRAGQPQH
TRBJ2-1	TRBV4-2	ASSPDRESTYNEQF
TRBJ2-3	TRBV5-1	ASSPRQGSTDTQY
TRBJ1-1	TRBV5-8	ASSLEFWRNTEAF
TRBJ1-4	TRBV4-3	ASSQAGTDEKLF